This TCR beta chain stems from a study of blood T cell repertoires in COVID-19. This CDR3 contains 16 residues. CDR1 SGHRS and CDR2 YFSETQ come from the germline V gene. With 4 bases clipped from V and 1 base from J, the junction kept 9 bases outside the gene matches. This table comes from immunoSEQ multiplex PCR, and its TCRdb copy is limited to in-frame clones, with some not included. The sample includes 60,000 to 75,000 clones, 87% seen only once; the top ten take approximately 7%. Sequenced sample: peripheral blood. This TCR came from a man in his fifties or sixties with active COVID-19. The rearrangement joins TRBV5-1 to TRBJ2-5; 8 nucleotides align to TRBD1. The CDR3 region is CASSLGATGGQETQYF. The CDR3 DNA sequence: TGCGCCAGCAGCCTGGGGGCTACAGGGGGCCAAGAGACCCAGTACTTC.